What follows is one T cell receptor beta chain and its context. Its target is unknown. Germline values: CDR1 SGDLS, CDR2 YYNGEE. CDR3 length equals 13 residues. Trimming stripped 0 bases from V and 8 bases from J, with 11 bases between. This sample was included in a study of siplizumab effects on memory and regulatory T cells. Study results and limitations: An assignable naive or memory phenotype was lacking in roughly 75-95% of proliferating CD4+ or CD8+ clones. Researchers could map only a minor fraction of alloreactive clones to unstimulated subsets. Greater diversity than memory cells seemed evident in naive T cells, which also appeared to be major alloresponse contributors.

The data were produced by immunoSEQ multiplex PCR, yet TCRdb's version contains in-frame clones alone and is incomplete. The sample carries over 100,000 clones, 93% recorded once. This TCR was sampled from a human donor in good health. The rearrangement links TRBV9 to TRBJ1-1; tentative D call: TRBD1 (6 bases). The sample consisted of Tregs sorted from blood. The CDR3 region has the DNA TGTGCCAGCAGCGTAGTCGCGACAGGCGAAGCTTTCTTT. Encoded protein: CASSVVATGEAFF.